A selection of T cell receptor beta chains follows, all from one sample in a study of T cells in Graves' hyperthyroidism and ophthalmopathy. TCRdb called the multiplex PCR reads again in MiXCR, with one record for every CDR3 protein. The table shows roughly 180,000 distinct CDR3 sequences, with 15% to 20% occurring only once. What was sequenced was blood. Receptor source: a woman aged 45-65 years with Graves' hyperthyroidism. Each CDR3 is given with its conserved first and last residue. D genes are given only for firm matches. For some rows the clone size is stated as once, few or many, or as a class when expanded; others skip it.

V,length,D,J,size,DNA,CDR3
TRBV6-1,15,TRBD2,TRBJ2-7,many,TGTGCCAGCAGTTCCGGACTAGCGGGGGCCTACGAGCAGTACTTC,CASSSGLAGAYEQYF
TRBV11-2,12,NA,TRBJ2-1,many,TGTGCCAGCAGCTTATGGGGCAATGAGCAGTTCTTC,CASSLWGNEQFF
TRBV7-2,18,NA,TRBJ2-1,many,TGTGCCAGCGTCTCCCCGTACCTAGGGGTTAGCTCCTACAATGAGCAGTTCTTC,CASVSPYLGVSSYNEQFF
TRBV20-1,16,NA,TRBJ2-7,many,TGCAGTGCTAGAGATCGGACGGACAGGAGGGTTTACGAGCAGTACTTC,CSARDRTDRRVYEQYF
TRBV19,14,NA,TRBJ2-2,NA,TGTGCCAGTAGTATAAGACAATACACCGGGGAGCTGTTTTTT,CASSIRQYTGELFF
TRBV9,16,TRBD2,TRBJ2-3,few,TGTGCCAGCAGCGTGCTCCTGGGGGGGAGCACAGATACGCAGTATTTT,CASSVLLGGSTDTQYF
TRBV2,15,TRBD1,TRBJ2-7,many,TGTGCCAGCAGCCCCAGGGGGCGAGGGGCCTACGAGCAGTACTTC,CASSPRGRGAYEQYF
TRBV4-2,13,NA,TRBJ2-3,few,TGTGCCAGCAGCCAAGCCCGAGATAGTACGCAGTATTTT,CASSQARDSTQYF
TRBV12-3/TRBV12-4,13,NA,TRBJ1-1,NA,TGTGCCAGCAGTTTTCTTGGGTTGGCTGAAGCTTTCTTT,CASSFLGLAEAFF
TRBV19,13,TRBD1,TRBJ2-7,many,TGTGCCAGCGGACAGGGAATCCCATACGAGCAGTACTTC,CASGQGIPYEQYF
TRBV19,15,TRBD1,TRBJ2-5,many,TGTGCCAGTAGTTTCATCGGGACAGGGGTGGAGACCCAGTACTTC,CASSFIGTGVETQYF
TRBV9,12,NA,TRBJ2-2,many,TGTGCCAGCAGCGTAGCTGCCGGGGAGCTGTTTTTT,CASSVAAGELFF
TRBV2,15,TRBD1,TRBJ1-5,NA,TGTGCCAGCAGCCGAGGACAGGGAGGCGATCAGCCCCAGCATTTT,CASSRGQGGDQPQHF
TRBV3-1,16,NA,TRBJ1-2,many,TGTGCCAGCAGCCGGGGCGGGGGTACGGCGAACTATGGCTACACCTTC,CASSRGGGTANYGYTF
TRBV7-6,15,NA,TRBJ1-2,many,TGTGCCAGCAGCTTAGGAGGTGGGGGGGCCGGCGGCTACACCTTC,CASSLGGGGAGGYTF
TRBV6-1,14,TRBD2,TRBJ2-7,NA,TGTGCCAGCAGTGAAAACAGCGGGATCTACGAGCAGTACTTC,CASSENSGIYEQYF
TRBV7-2,14,TRBD2,TRBJ2-5,many,TGTGCCAGCAGCTTGGCGGGGACTAGAGAGACCCAGTACTTC,CASSLAGTRETQYF
TRBV5-4,12,NA,TRBJ2-2,NA,TGTGCCAGCAGCCCAACAACCGGGGAGCTGTTTTTT,CASSPTTGELFF
TRBV20-1,15,TRBD1,TRBJ2-7,many,TGCAGTGCTAGTTCCTTGGGGGACAGGGGCTACGAGCAGTACTTC,CSASSLGDRGYEQYF
TRBV20-1,14,NA,TRBJ1-6,NA,TGCAGTGCTACCGGGACGGTTGGATCTTCACCCCTCCACTTT,CSATGTVGSSPLHF
TRBV7-9,17,TRBD1,TRBJ2-2,many,TGTGCCAGCAGCCATCACGGTTGGGACAGGGCGGTCGGGGAGCTGTTTTTT,CASSHHGWDRAVGELFF
TRBV20-1,11,NA,TRBJ1-2,many,TGCAGACTCGGGGCCCCCGATGGCTACACCTTC,CRLGAPDGYTF
TRBV20-1,12,NA,TRBJ2-7,few,TGCAGTGCTAGGGAGGGGGCTTACGAGCAGTACTTC,CSAREGAYEQYF
TRBV6-1,18,TRBD2,TRBJ2-3,NA,TGTGCCAGCCAGCCGGGTGGGCTAGCGGGGGGGCGAAGAGATACGCAGTATTTT,CASQPGGLAGGRRDTQYF
TRBV5-1,15,NA,TRBJ1-3,few,TGCGCCAGCAGCGCGGACGGGAGCTCTGGAAACACCATATATTTT,CASSADGSSGNTIYF
TRBV5-5,13,NA,TRBJ2-7,few,TGTGCCAGCAGCTTACTCAGCGGCTACGAGCAGTACTTC,CASSLLSGYEQYF
TRBV5-5,13,NA,TRBJ1-2,many,TGTGCCAGCAGCTTTCGGCCTAACTATGGCTACACCTTC,CASSFRPNYGYTF
TRBV28,15,TRBD2,TRBJ2-5,many,TGTGCCAGCAGTTTAGCGACTAGCGGGCAAGAGACCCAGTACTTC,CASSLATSGQETQYF
TRBV27,14,NA,TRBJ2-5,many,TGTGCCAGCAATACAAAGGACAGTCAAGAGACCCAGTACTTC,CASNTKDSQETQYF
TRBV7-6,15,TRBD2,TRBJ2-1,many,TGTGCCAGCAGCCGCCTAGCGGGCTCCTACAATGAGCAGTTCTTC,CASSRLAGSYNEQFF
TRBV28,15,TRBD2,TRBJ2-1,many,TGTGCCAGCAGCTCTAGCGGGGGGTACCCTACTGAGCAGTTCTTC,CASSSSGGYPTEQFF
TRBV6-1,14,NA,TRBJ1-1,many,TGTGCCAGCAGTTCCACTCATGTGGTCGCTGAAGCTTTCTTT,CASSSTHVVAEAFF
TRBV6-1,13,TRBD1,TRBJ2-2,NA,TGTGCCAGCAGGCCAACAGGGGCCGGGGAGCTGTTTTTT,CASRPTGAGELFF
TRBV20-1,13,NA,TRBJ2-5,few,TGCAGTGCTAGGGCGGGGCGACAAGAGACCCAGTACTTC,CSARAGRQETQYF
TRBV5-1,14,NA,TRBJ2-3,many,TGCGCCAGCAGCTTCGGGGAGTTCACAGATACGCAGTATTTT,CASSFGEFTDTQYF
TRBV7-9,19,TRBD1,TRBJ2-1,NA,TGTGCCAGCAGCTTCGCGCAACAGGGGGCGTCAGGCTCCTACAATGAGCAGTTCTTC,CASSFAQQGASGSYNEQFF
TRBV6-2/TRBV6-3,16,TRBD2,TRBJ2-1,once,TGTGCCAGCAGTTTTGTCGGGACTAGCCTATCTGATGAGCAGTTCTTC,CASSFVGTSLSDEQFF
TRBV19,13,NA,TRBJ1-5,many,TGTGCCATCTCCCACTATAGCAATCAGCCCCAGCATTTT,CAISHYSNQPQHF
TRBV19,15,NA,TRBJ2-1,many,TGTGCCAGTAGTATAAATGGCAGGGGTTACAATGAGCAGTTCTTC,CASSINGRGYNEQFF
TRBV19,13,NA,TRBJ2-7,many,TGTGCCAGTCGACCTGGGCACTCCTACGAGCAGTACTTC,CASRPGHSYEQYF
TRBV4-2,15,TRBD1,TRBJ1-6,few,TGTGCCAGCAGCCCTACACGGACAGGGGTTTCACCCCTCCACTTT,CASSPTRTGVSPLHF
TRBV12-3/TRBV12-4,13,NA,TRBJ1-2,many,TGTGCCAGCAGTTTAGGTCACTTCTATGGCTACACCTTC,CASSLGHFYGYTF
TRBV2,13,NA,TRBJ1-1,many,TGTGCCAGCAGTTATACAGTGAACACTGAAGCTTTCTTT,CASSYTVNTEAFF